The next 18 T cell receptor beta chains were all read from a single sample in a study of regulatory T cells in long-lasting Graves disease. The time point: persistent/refractory GD, antithyroid drugs over 5 years with positive TRAb. Researchers made the TCR library from RNA that was extracted from PBMCs. According to the study, TCR beta libraries were built with iRepertoire HTBI primers and CDR3-region Arm-PCR. One entry per CDR3 protein, called by TCRdb with MiXCR from the multiplex PCR reads. The repertoire holds 400,000 to 500,000 distinct CDR3 sequences, with about 22% as singletons. Specimen: peripheral blood mononuclear cells (PBMCs), collected when the disease was refractory, from a patient treated with antithyroid drugs. All receptors come from a female donor with Graves disease.

In its sample, this clonotype was seen a few times. The genes are TRBV6-1 and TRBJ2-7, with D unresolved. From germline, CDR1 is MNHNS and CDR2 SASEGT. CDR3 length: 15 residues. The ends were cut back, 3 bases at V and 10 bases at J, with 22 bases in the middle. CDR3 sequence reads: CASSDEWWLETPQYF. CDR3 DNA sequence: TGTGCCAGCAGTGATGAGTGGTGGCTAGAAACCCCCCAGTACTTC.

The chain combines TRBV6-1 with TRBJ2-3; D is perhaps TRBD2 (6 bases). The CDR3 has 16 amino acids. V was clipped by 7 bases and J by 5 bases, with 22 bases between them. Looked up from germline, CDR1 is MNHNS and CDR2 is SASEGT. The CDR3 DNA reads TGTGCCAGCAACTGGGGTACTAGCTCAAGAGGAGATACGCAGTATTTT. It codes for CASNWGTSSRGDTQYF.

This clonotype was counted a few times. The chain is built from TRBV27 and TRBJ2-4, with 8 bases matching TRBD2. The CDR3 runs to 17 residues. Unmatched junction bases numbered 9, after V lost 5 bases and J lost 0 bases. Germline CDR1 and CDR2: MNHEY and SMNVEV (reference sequence). The CDR3 DNA reads TGTGCCAGCAGTCCCCTCGGGGGGGGGATAGCCAAAAACATTCAGTACTTC. Protein product: CASSPLGGGIAKNIQYF.

The chain uses TRBV30 and TRBJ2-6; D is uncertain. The germline CDR1 and CDR2 sequences are GTSNPN and SVGIG (reference sequence). CDR3 length: 16 amino acids. V lost 2 bases to trimming and J lost 0 bases, with 11 bases between them. CDR3 DNA: TGTGCCTGGAGTACCACAGCTGTCTCTGGGGCCAACGTCCTGACTTTC. Residues: CAWSTTAVSGANVLTF.

The V call is TRBV30, the J call TRBJ2-7; 8 nucleotides agree with TRBD2. The CDR3 spans 13 residues. Germline trimming cut 2 bases from V and 4 bases from J; bases unmatched to any gene: 4. Germline assignment: CDR1 GTSNPN and CDR2 SVGIG (reference sequence). This chain's CDR3 is CAWSRLAPYEQYF. The DNA of the CDR3 is TGTGCCTGGAGTAGACTAGCGCCTTACGAGCAGTACTTC.

V and J are TRBV3-1 and TRBJ1-2, with D tentatively TRBD1 (6 bases). The length of the CDR3 is 15 residues. Germline assignment: CDR1 LGHDT and CDR2 YNNKEL (reference sequence). Deletions cut 4 bases from V and 5 bases from J, with 17 bases between. The CDR3 DNA reads as TGTGCCAGCAGCCCAGGACCGGGACACTTTTATGGCTACACCTTC. Its translation: CASSPGPGHFYGYTF.

This clonotype appeared many times. The J gene is TRBJ2-5, the V gene TRBV7-2; TRBD2 matches 13 bases. V was clipped by 5 bases and J by 5 bases; unmatched bases: 8. CDR3 size: 16 residues. Germline values: CDR1 SGHTA, CDR2 FQGNSA. CDR3 amino acids: CASSLTSGGPWETQYF. CDR3 DNA sequence: TGTGCCAGCAGCCTGACTAGCGGGGGGCCGTGGGAGACCCAGTACTTC.

This clonotype was counted many times. The chain recombines TRBV28 with TRBJ2-5; possible D gene TRBD2, 5 bases. Germline-derived CDR1 and CDR2 are MDHEN and SYDVKM. This CDR3 is 13 amino acids long. V lost 8 bases and J lost 1, with 11 bases in between. The CDR3 region is CASGWESQETQYF. Written as DNA, the CDR3 is TGTGCCAGCGGATGGGAGAGCCAAGAGACCCAGTACTTC.

The chain couples TRBV7-9 to TRBJ2-5, with 9 bases fitting TRBD2. CDR3 length: 17 amino acids. Germline-derived CDR1 and CDR2 are SEHNR and FQNEAQ (reference sequence). V lost 5 bases, J lost 4 bases, and 14 bases stayed unmatched. The chain's CDR3 is CASSPPLERGEVETQYF. The CDR3 coding sequence is TGTGCCAGCAGCCCACCTTTGGAGCGGGGGGAGGTAGAGACCCAGTACTTC.

This clonotype was recorded a few times. The chain is built from TRBV19 and TRBJ2-4, with 7 bases lining up with TRBD1. The CDR3 consists of 13 residues. The trim removed 6 bases at V and 15 bases at J, leaving 14 bases unmatched. CDR1 LNHDA and CDR2 SQIVND come from the germline V gene (reference sequence). CDR3 sequence: CASSSSSTGKLYF. The CDR3 coding sequence is TGTGCCAGTAGCAGTTCGTCGACAGGGAAACTGTACTTC.

This clonotype occurred many times. J is TRBJ2-5 and V is TRBV28; maybe TRBD1 (6 bases). Trimming removed 5 bases at V and 1 base at J, with 11 bases between. CDR3 size: 14 residues. Germline V gives CDR1 MDHEN, CDR2 SYDVKM. The CDR3 nucleotides are TGTGCCAGCAGTCCATCAGGGGTCCAAGAGACCCAGTACTTC. Amino acids: CASSPSGVQETQYF.

This clonotype was recorded a few times. The rearrangement links TRBV29-1 to TRBJ2-7; possible D gene TRBD1, 5 bases. Germline V gives CDR1 SQVTM, CDR2 ANQGSEA. Trimming took 3 bases from V and 3 from J, leaving 15 bases between them. There are 14 residues in the CDR3. CDR3: CSVEIPDSYYEQYF. The CDR3 DNA reads TGCAGCGTTGAGATCCCCGACAGCTACTACGAGCAGTACTTC.

This clonotype occurred many times. V gene TRBV6-9 combines with J gene TRBJ1-2, with TRBD1 matching 8 bases. The CDR3 length is 15 residues. V lost 3 bases, J lost 3 bases, and 6 bases stayed unmatched. Germline V gene sequence: CDR1 MNHGY, CDR2 SVAAGI. Here the CDR3 DNA reads TGTGCCAGCAGTTACTCCGGACAGGGAGACTATGGCTACACCTTC. Translated, it gives CASSYSGQGDYGYTF.

Remarks on this clonotype: A much more abundant neighbour one base away suggests this may be a read error. This chain uses TRBV28 with TRBJ2-7; 8 bases are shared with TRBD2. This CDR3 region has 14 residues. Germline-derived CDR1 and CDR2 are MDHEN and SYDVKM. V lost 3 bases and J lost 6; bases outside the gene matches: 7. CDR3 in amino acids: CASSFSRGDGEQYF. The CDR3, as DNA: TGTGCCAGCAGTTTTTCGCGGGGGGATGGCGAGCAGTACTTC.

This clonotype was detected many times. The rearrangement links TRBV29-1 to TRBJ1-2; tentative D call: TRBD1 (5 bases). This CDR3 contains 12 residues. V lost 7 bases and J 3 bases, leaving 12 bases between the germline ends. Per germline, CDR1 SQVTM and CDR2 ANQGSEA. The CDR3 sequence: CSASGTDYGYTF. CDR3 DNA: TGCAGCGCATCCGGGACTGACTATGGCTACACCTTC.

A word on this clonotype: Given a much more abundant clone one base away, this may be a read error. This likely comes from a read error, as the CDR3 has no conserved phenylalanine or tryptophan at its end. The genes are TRBV29-1 and TRBJ1-2; tentative D call: TRBD1 (5 bases). In germline, CDR1 is SQVTM, CDR2 ANQGSEA. The germline V and J ends were trimmed by 6 bases and 3 bases, with 11 bases remaining between them. This CDR3 spans 12 amino acids. Written as DNA, the CDR3 is TGCAGCGTGGCAAGGGGCGACTATGGCTACACCCTC. The encoded protein is CSVARGDYGYTL.

This clonotype has at least ten counts. V gene TRBV28 combines with J gene TRBJ1-1; D might be TRBD1 (6 bases). CDR3 size: 19 residues. The V gene lost 7 bases and the J gene lost 2 bases, with 29 bases spanning the gap. Per germline, CDR1 MDHEN and CDR2 SYDVKM. In DNA, the CDR3 is TGTGCCAGCAAGCTTACCCTCCAGGACAGCTTCCGAGTTAACACTGAAGCTTTCTTT. This gives the protein CASKLTLQDSFRVNTEAFF.

This clonotype was picked up a small number of times. This chain uses TRBV11-2 with TRBJ2-7; 9 bases agree with TRBD2. Germline trimming cut 3 bases from V and 2 bases from J; bases unmatched to any gene: 5. Germline assignment: CDR1 SGHAT and CDR2 FQNNGV. The CDR3 consists of 15 residues. The CDR3 protein is CASSFLSGSPYEQYF. CDR3 bases: TGTGCCAGCAGCTTTCTTAGCGGGAGCCCCTACGAGCAGTACTTC. Full variable domain (rest looked up from reference TRBV11-2 and TRBJ2-7): EAGVAQSPRYKIIEKRQSVAFWCNPISGHATLYWYQQILGQGPKLLIQFQNNGVVDDSQLPKDRFSAERLKGVDSTLKIQPAKLEDSAVYLCASSFLSGSPYEQYFGPGTRLTVT.